This passage covers 27 T cell receptor beta chains from one sample sequenced in a study of blood T cell repertoires in COVID-19. Clones were read by immunoSEQ multiplex PCR, and TCRdb kept only the in-frame ones, dropping some. The repertoire has 150,000 to 190,000 clones, roughly 80% of them found once; the top ten carry roughly 0.58%. Sample: peripheral blood. The receptors come from a man aged 55 to 70 with acute or convalescent COVID-19.

The chain couples TRBV6-2 or TRBV6-3 to TRBJ1-2; D is unclear. With 5 bases removed from V and 8 bases from J, the gap between germline ends came to 15 bases. CDR3 length equals 13 residues. Germline V gives CDR1 MNHEY, CDR2 SVGEGT. CDR3 sequence (DNA): TGTGCCAGCAGTCAAGCTGTGACGGGGGGCTACACCTTC. Translating it yields CASSQAVTGGYTF.

This sequence joins TRBV7-9 and TRBJ2-7; D ambiguous. CDR1 is SEHNR and CDR2 is FQNEAQ in the germline V gene (reference sequence). The CDR3 contains 12 residues. The V end lost 2 bases, the J end lost 3 bases, and 5 bases lay between the germline ends. The CDR3 DNA is TGTGCCAGCAGCTTATCTAACTACGAGCAGTACTTC. It specifies CASSLSNYEQYF.

This clone was recorded a few times. This chain connects TRBV5-1 to TRBJ2-1; 10 positions match TRBD2. Unmatched junction bases numbered 8, after V lost 0 bases and J lost 5 bases. Germline V gene sequence: CDR1 SGHRS, CDR2 YFSETQ. CDR3 length: 17 amino acids. In DNA form, the CDR3 reads TGCGCCAGCAGCTTGGGGTCTCGGACTAGCGGTAACAATGAGCAGTTCTTC. It is translated as CASSLGSRTSGNNEQFF.

The chain uses TRBV6-2 or TRBV6-3 and TRBJ2-7, with 8 bases that match TRBD1. Germline V gene lookup returns CDR1 MNHEY and CDR2 SVGEGT. Trimming at V came to 5 bases and at J to 3 bases, leaving 18 bases not matched to a gene. CDR3 length: 18 residues. CDR3 nucleotides: TGTGCCAGCAGTCCCTTAGCCAGGGGGCGTAATCGCCACTACGAGCAGTACTTC. Its protein product is CASSPLARGRNRHYEQYF.

This chain uses TRBV3-1 (or the pseudogene TRBV3-2) with TRBJ2-2, with a tentative D call TRBD2 (5 bases). Germline-derived CDR1 and CDR2 are LGHDT and YNNKEL (reference sequence). The ends were cut back, 6 bases at V and 6 bases at J, with 14 bases in the middle. The CDR3 extends over 14 amino acids. The CDR3 DNA sequence: TGTGCCAGCAGAAATAACGGGGTTCCCGGGGAGCTGTTTTTT. Translated: CASRNNGVPGELFF.

This chain links TRBV6-2 or TRBV6-3 with TRBJ2-7, with D possibly TRBD2 on 5 matching bases. The V end lost 0 bases, the J end lost 4 bases, and 7 bases lay between the germline ends. Germline-derived CDR1 and CDR2 are MNHEY and SVGEGT. CDR3 length equals 13 residues. The DNA of the CDR3 is TGTGCCAGCAGTTACTCCGGGGTTTACGAGCAGTACTTC. Amino acid sequence: CASSYSGVYEQYF.

This clone was found once. The V gene is TRBV10-3, the J gene TRBJ2-7, with a possible D match to TRBD1 (7 bases). The germline V gene encodes CDR1 ENHRY and CDR2 SYGVKD. The CDR3 has 15 residues. Trimming took off 0 bases at V and 4 bases at J, with 13 bases between the two ends. This CDR3 is CAISESSQGGYEQYF. The CDR3 DNA reads TGTGCCATCAGTGAGTCGTCGCAGGGGGGATACGAGCAGTACTTC.

The chain uses TRBV18 and TRBJ2-2; 8 bases align to TRBD2. This CDR3 is built from 14 residues. The trim removed 8 bases at V and 2 bases at J, leaving 4 bases unmatched. The germline V gene has CDR1 KGHSH and CDR2 LQKENI. CDR3 loop: CASTTSANTGELFF. The CDR3 coding sequence is TGTGCCAGCACGACTAGCGCTAACACCGGGGAGCTGTTTTTT.

The chain employs TRBV5-1 and TRBJ1-1; D gene uncertain. There are 14 residues in the CDR3. V gave up 0 bases and J gave up 7 bases, with 13 bases separating them. The V gene's germline CDR1 is SGHRS and CDR2 YFSETQ. In DNA form, the CDR3 reads TGCGCCAGCAGCTTGGCTCTGGAGCGGAATGAAGCTTTCTTT. This codes for CASSLALERNEAFF.

This chain links TRBV6-5 with TRBJ2-7; 8 nucleotides line up with TRBD1. CDR1 and CDR2 (germline): MNHEY, SVGAGI. Germline trimming cut 4 bases from V and 2 bases from J; bases unmatched to any gene: 4. There are 14 residues in the CDR3. The CDR3, as DNA: TGTGCCAGCAGTTCAGAACAGGGGGCCTACGAGCAGTACTTC. Translating gives CASSSEQGAYEQYF.

This clone is a singleton in its sample. The chain uses TRBV6-2 or TRBV6-3 and TRBJ1-5; the D is unclear. The CDR3 is made up of 13 amino acids. Per germline, CDR1 MNHEY and CDR2 SVGEGT. The germline V and J ends were trimmed by 5 bases and 0 bases, with 5 bases remaining between them. CDR3 nucleotides: TGTGCCAGCAGTCGGAGTAGCAATCAGCCCCAGCATTTT. It translates to CASSRSSNQPQHF.

This clone appeared once. This CDR3 reads CASSYGGTDTQYF. For the CDR3, the DNA is TGCGCCAGCAGCTACGGGGGAACAGATACGCAGTATTTT. The V and J genes are TRBV5-1 and TRBJ2-3; a weak D match, TRBD2 (6 bases). The CDR3 has 13 residues. Germline V lookup: CDR1 SGHRS, CDR2 YFSETQ. Trimming shortened V by 3 bases and J by 3 bases, and 8 bases separated the two germline ends.

V usage is TRBV5-5 and J usage is TRBJ2-7; D perhaps matches TRBD2 (5 bases). Per the germline V gene, CDR1 is SGHKS and CDR2 is YYEKEE (reference sequence). Trimming stripped 4 bases from V and 0 bases from J, with 17 bases between. This CDR3 comprises 16 residues. CDR3 sequence: CASSRWEQSHSYEQYF. The CDR3 DNA reads as TGTGCCAGCAGCCGGTGGGAGCAGTCCCACTCCTACGAGCAGTACTTC.

The V and J genes are TRBV10-3 and TRBJ2-5, with TRBD1 matching 10 bases. The CDR3 consists of 15 residues. After removal of 11 bases from V and 5 bases from J, the junction contained 14 bases not matched to a gene. Per germline, CDR1 ENHRY and CDR2 SYGVKD. This CDR3 is CASGWRTGGRETQYF. The CDR3 DNA follows: TGTGCCTCCGGCTGGAGGACAGGGGGACGGGAGACCCAGTACTTC.

This clone was observed a few times. V and J are TRBV6-5 and TRBJ1-5; TRBD1 aligns across 9 bases. J was trimmed by 6 bases and V by 5 bases; bases with no gene match: 8. The CDR3 is 15 amino acids. The germline V gene has CDR1 MNHEY and CDR2 SVGAGI. For the CDR3, the DNA is TGTGCCAGCAGTCAAAACAGGGGGCTTAGTCAGCCCCAGCATTTT. It yields the protein CASSQNRGLSQPQHF.

V gene TRBV5-1 combines with J gene TRBJ2-7; 9 bases are shared with TRBD1. Per germline, CDR1 SGHRS and CDR2 YFSETQ. Trimming cost V 3 bases and J 8 bases; bases outside gene matches: 6. The CDR3 covers 13 residues. The CDR3 DNA reads as TGCGCCAGCAGCTCCGGGGACAGGGTGAAGCAGTACTTC. It specifies CASSSGDRVKQYF.

V gene TRBV7-2 combines with J gene TRBJ2-7; TRBD2 matches 10 bases. There are 16 residues in the CDR3. The germline V gene has CDR1 SGHTA and CDR2 FQGNSA. The ends lost 5 bases at V and 3 bases at J; junction bases unmatched: 10. CDR3 in amino acids: CASSPRSAGGLYEQYF. The CDR3, as DNA: TGTGCCAGCAGCCCACGGTCAGCGGGGGGGCTCTACGAGCAGTACTTC.

The rearrangement joins TRBV4-1 to TRBJ2-4, with 10 positions matching TRBD1. CDR3 length equals 15 residues. The V segment lost 2 bases and the J segment 8 bases; nucleotides outside the gene matches: 6. Germline lookup yields CDR1 MGHRA and CDR2 YSYEKL. The CDR3 spells CASSQPGQGLDIQYF. The CDR3 DNA reads TGCGCCAGCAGCCAACCGGGACAGGGGTTGGACATTCAGTACTTC.

This clone is a singleton in its sample. The V and J genes are TRBV2 and TRBJ2-3; tentative D call: TRBD1 (5 bases). Trimming pared 6 bases from V and 7 bases from J, leaving 17 bases between. Germline loops: CDR1 SNHLY, CDR2 FYNNEI. The length of the CDR3 is 14 residues. The CDR3 nucleotides read TGTGCCAGCAGGGCCGATAAAGGGGTAAATACGCAGTATTTT. This translates into CASRADKGVNTQYF. The complete variable domain, with remaining parts taken from reference TRBV2 and TRBJ2-3, reads EPEVTQTPSHQVTQMGQEVILRCVPISNHLYFYWYRQILGQKVEFLVSFYNNEISEKSEIFDDQFSVERPDGSNFTLKIRSTKLEDSAMYFCASRADKGVNTQYFGPGTRLTVL.

J is TRBJ1-6 and V is TRBV19, with TRBD1 matching over 9 bases. Germline V gene lookup returns CDR1 LNHDA and CDR2 SQIVND (reference sequence). CDR3 length: 16 amino acids. With 7 bases clipped from V and 7 bases from J, the junction kept 11 bases outside the gene matches. CDR3 bases: TGTGCCAGTATTGAGACCGGGACAGGGCTCAATTCACCCCTCCACTTT. Translated: CASIETGTGLNSPLHF.

The chain combines TRBV28 with TRBJ2-7, with TRBD1 matching over 8 bases. Germline V CDR1 and CDR2: MDHEN, SYDVKM. V lost 2 bases and J lost 6; bases outside the gene matches: 9. The CDR3 runs 15 residues. The CDR3 DNA follows: TGTGCCAGCAGTTTAGTGGGCAGGGGGCTCGGCGAGCAGTACTTC. Translating it yields CASSLVGRGLGEQYF.

This chain links TRBV7-6 with TRBJ2-5; TRBD1 matches at 9 bases. V trimming: 4 bases; J trimming: 5 bases; junction bases outside the gene matches: 8. CDR1 SGHVS and CDR2 FNYEAQ come from the germline V gene. This CDR3 is built from 15 residues. The CDR3 DNA sequence: TGTGCCAGCAGCTCTATCGGGACAGGGAGGGAGACCCAGTACTTC. It codes for CASSSIGTGRETQYF.

The chain carries TRBV5-1 and TRBJ2-2; TRBD1 is a possible D gene (5 bases). CDR1 is SGHRS, CDR2 YFSETQ, per germline. V lost 5 bases and J 1 base, leaving 15 bases between the germline ends. This CDR3 contains 16 residues. The DNA for the CDR3 is TGCGCCAGCAGACTGCACAGGACACAGAACACCGGGGAGCTGTTTTTT. Encoded protein: CASRLHRTQNTGELFF.

V and J are TRBV19 and TRBJ1-4; unclear D gene. This CDR3 has 13 residues. Germline-derived CDR1 and CDR2 are LNHDA and SQIVND (reference sequence). V shed 7 bases and J shed 7 bases, with 13 bases lying between them. CDR3 DNA sequence: TGTGCCAGTACCAGACTCCCCGGTGAAAAACTGTTTTTT. The encoded protein is CASTRLPGEKLFF. Based on the CDR3 plus reference TRBV19 and TRBJ1-4, the full variable domain is DGGITQSPKYLFRKEGQNVTLSCEQNLNHDAMYWYRQDPGQGLRLIYYSQIVNDFQKGDIAEGYSVSREKKESFPLTVTSAQKNPTAFYLCASTRLPGEKLFFGSGTQLSVL.

This rearrangement joins TRBV29-1 to TRBJ2-1; 8 bases fit TRBD1. The junction had 6 bases not matched to a gene; V was cut back by 8 bases and J by 0 bases. The CDR3 has 14 residues. CDR1 is SQVTM and CDR2 is ANQGSEA in the germline V gene. This CDR3 is CSTLDRGSYNEQFF. For the CDR3, the DNA is TGCAGCACGCTAGACAGGGGCTCCTACAATGAGCAGTTCTTC.

The chain is built from TRBV4-3 and TRBJ1-4, with 8 nucleotides matching TRBD1. The CDR3 has 17 residues. CDR1 and CDR2 from the germline V gene are LGHNA and YSLEER. J gave up 4 bases and V 1 base, and 8 bases lay outside the gene matches. CDR3 protein: CASSQGGTGAFNEKLFF. Written as DNA, the CDR3 is TGCGCCAGCAGCCAAGGGGGGACAGGTGCCTTTAATGAAAAACTGTTTTTT.

J is TRBJ1-2 and V is TRBV11-2; 7 bases match TRBD1. The length of the CDR3 is 16 residues. CDR1 SGHAT and CDR2 FQNNGV come from the germline V gene. With V trimmed by 3 bases and J by 0 bases, 7 bases remained unmatched. CDR3 sequence reads: CASSLVTGRTNYGYTF. CDR3 nucleotide sequence: TGTGCCAGCAGCTTGGTGACAGGGCGAACTAACTATGGCTACACCTTC.